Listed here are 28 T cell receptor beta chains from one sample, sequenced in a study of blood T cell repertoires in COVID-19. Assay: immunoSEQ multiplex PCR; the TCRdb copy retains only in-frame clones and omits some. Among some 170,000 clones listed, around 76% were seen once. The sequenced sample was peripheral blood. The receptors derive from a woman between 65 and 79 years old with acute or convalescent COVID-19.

CDR3 nucleotide sequence: TGTGCCAGCAGTGCTTGGACGCAGGGGAGCCTAGGAAACACCATATATTTT. Encoded protein: CASSAWTQGSLGNTIYF. The chain links TRBV28 to TRBJ1-3, with a possible D match to TRBD1 (6 bases). The CDR3 sequence is 17 residues long. V was shortened by 5 bases and J by 4 bases, with 21 bases between the two germline ends. Germline CDR1 MDHEN, CDR2 SYDVKM.

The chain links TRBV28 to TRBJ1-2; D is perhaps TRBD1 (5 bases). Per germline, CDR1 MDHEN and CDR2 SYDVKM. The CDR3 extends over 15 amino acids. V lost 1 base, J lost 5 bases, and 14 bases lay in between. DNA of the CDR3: TGTGCCAGCAGTTTATCCAGGGCTTTCCCTTATGGCTACACCTTC. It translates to CASSLSRAFPYGYTF.

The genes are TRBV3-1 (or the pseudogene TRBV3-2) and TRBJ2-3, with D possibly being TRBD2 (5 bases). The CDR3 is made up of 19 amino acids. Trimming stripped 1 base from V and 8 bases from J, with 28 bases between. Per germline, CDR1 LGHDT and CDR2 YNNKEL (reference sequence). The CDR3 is CASSQGPLSSPLGGSTQYF. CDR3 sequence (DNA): TGTGCCAGCAGCCAAGGGCCTCTGTCTAGCCCCCTTGGTGGGAGTACGCAGTATTTT.

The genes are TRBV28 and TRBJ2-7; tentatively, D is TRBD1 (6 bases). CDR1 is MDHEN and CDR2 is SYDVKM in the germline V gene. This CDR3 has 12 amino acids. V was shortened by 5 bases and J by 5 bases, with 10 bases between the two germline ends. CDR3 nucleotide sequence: TGTGCCAGCAGTCAGGGGCACCACGAGCAGTACTTC. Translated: CASSQGHHEQYF. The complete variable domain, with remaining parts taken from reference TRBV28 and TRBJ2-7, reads DVKVTQSSRYLVKRTGEKVFLECVQDMDHENMFWYRQDPGLGLRLIYFSYDVKMKEKGDIPEGYSVSREKKERFSLILESASTNQTSMYLCASSQGHHEQYFGPGTRLTVT.

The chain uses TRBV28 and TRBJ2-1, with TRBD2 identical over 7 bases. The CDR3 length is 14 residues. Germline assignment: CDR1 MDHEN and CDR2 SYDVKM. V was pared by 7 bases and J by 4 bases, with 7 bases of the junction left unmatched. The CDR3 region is CASIFAGEYNEQFF. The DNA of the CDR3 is TGTGCCAGCATCTTCGCGGGGGAGTACAATGAGCAGTTCTTC.

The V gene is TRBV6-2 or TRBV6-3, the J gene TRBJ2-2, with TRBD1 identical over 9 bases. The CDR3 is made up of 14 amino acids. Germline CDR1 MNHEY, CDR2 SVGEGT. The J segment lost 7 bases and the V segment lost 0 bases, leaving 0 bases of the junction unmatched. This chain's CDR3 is CASSYSTGGGELFF. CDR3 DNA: TGTGCCAGCAGTTACTCGACAGGGGGCGGGGAGCTGTTTTTT.

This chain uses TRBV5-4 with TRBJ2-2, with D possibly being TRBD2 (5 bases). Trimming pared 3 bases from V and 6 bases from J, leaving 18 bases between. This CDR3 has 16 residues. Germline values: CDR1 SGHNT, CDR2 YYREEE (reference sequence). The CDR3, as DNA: TGTGCCAGCAGCTCCGACCAAGGTCTGAGGGCCGGGGAGCTGTTTTTT. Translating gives CASSSDQGLRAGELFF.

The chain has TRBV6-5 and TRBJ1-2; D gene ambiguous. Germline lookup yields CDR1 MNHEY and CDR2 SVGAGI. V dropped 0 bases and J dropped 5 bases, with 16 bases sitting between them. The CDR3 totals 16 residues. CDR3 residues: CASSYSFYGARYGYTF. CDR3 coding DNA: TGTGCCAGCAGTTACTCTTTTTACGGTGCCCGTTATGGCTACACCTTC.

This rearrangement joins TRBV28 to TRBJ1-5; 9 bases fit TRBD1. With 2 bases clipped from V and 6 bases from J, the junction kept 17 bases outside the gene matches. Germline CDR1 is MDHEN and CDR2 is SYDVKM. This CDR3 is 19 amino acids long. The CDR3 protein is CASSLALGGQGFTLQPQHF. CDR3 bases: TGTGCCAGCAGTTTAGCCCTTGGGGGACAGGGTTTCACTCTTCAGCCCCAGCATTTT.

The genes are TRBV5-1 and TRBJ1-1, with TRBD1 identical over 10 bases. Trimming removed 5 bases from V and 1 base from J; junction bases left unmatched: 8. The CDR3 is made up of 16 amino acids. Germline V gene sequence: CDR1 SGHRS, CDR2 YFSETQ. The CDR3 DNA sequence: TGCGCCAGCAGGCTGACAGGGGGCTTGGGGAACACTGAAGCTTTCTTT. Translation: CASRLTGGLGNTEAFF.

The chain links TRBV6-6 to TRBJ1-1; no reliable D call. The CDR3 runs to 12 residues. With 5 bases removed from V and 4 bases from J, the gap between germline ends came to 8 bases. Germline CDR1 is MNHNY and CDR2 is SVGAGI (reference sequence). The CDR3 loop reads CASSDGVTEAFF. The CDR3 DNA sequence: TGTGCCAGCAGTGACGGGGTCACTGAAGCTTTCTTT.

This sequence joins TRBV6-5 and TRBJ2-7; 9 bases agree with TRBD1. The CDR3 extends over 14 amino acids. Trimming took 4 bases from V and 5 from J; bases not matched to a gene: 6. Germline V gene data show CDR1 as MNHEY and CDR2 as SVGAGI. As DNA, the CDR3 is TGTGCCAGCAGTTTCGGACAGGGGATCGACGAGCAGTACTTC. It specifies CASSFGQGIDEQYF.

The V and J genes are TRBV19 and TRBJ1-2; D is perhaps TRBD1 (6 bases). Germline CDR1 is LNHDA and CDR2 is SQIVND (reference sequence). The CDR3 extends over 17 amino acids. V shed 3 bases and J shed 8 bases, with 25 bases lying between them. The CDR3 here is CASSMGQGDPSWRGYTF. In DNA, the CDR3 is TGTGCCAGTAGTATGGGACAAGGGGACCCCTCTTGGAGGGGCTACACCTTC.

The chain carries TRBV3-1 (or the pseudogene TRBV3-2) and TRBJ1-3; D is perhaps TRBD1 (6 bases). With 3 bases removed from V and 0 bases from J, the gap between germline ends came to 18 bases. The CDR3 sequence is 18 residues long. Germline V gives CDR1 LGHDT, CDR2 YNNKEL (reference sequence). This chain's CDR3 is CASSQSWDTQFSGNTIYF. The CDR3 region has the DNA TGTGCCAGCAGCCAGAGCTGGGACACCCAATTCTCTGGAAACACCATATATTTT.

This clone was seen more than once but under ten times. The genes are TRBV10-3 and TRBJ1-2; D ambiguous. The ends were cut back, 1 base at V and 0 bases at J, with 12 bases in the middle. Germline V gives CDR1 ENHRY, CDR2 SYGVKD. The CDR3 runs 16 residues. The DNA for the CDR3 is TGTGCCATCAGTGAGTTTGAGGGTTCGGCTAACTATGGCTACACCTTC. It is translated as CAISEFEGSANYGYTF.

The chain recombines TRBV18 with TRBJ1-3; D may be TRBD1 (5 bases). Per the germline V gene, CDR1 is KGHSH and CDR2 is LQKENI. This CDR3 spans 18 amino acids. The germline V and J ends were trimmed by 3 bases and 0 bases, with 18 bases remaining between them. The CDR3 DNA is TGTGCCAGCTCACCTATATTCCAAGGGGCAAACTCTGGAAACACCATATATTTT. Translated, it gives CASSPIFQGANSGNTIYF.

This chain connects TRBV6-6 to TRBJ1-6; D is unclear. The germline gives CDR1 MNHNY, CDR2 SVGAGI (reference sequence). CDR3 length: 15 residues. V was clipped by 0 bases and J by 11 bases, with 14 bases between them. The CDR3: CASSYSEEGVAPLHF. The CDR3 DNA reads TGTGCCAGCAGTTACTCGGAGGAGGGAGTGGCACCCCTCCACTTT.

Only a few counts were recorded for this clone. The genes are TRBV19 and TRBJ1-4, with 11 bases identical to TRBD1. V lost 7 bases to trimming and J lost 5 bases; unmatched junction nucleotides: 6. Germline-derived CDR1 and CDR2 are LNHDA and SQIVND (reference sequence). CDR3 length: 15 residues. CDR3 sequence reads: CASTLGTGGNEKLFF. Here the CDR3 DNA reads TGTGCCAGTACCCTCGGGACAGGGGGGAATGAAAAACTGTTTTTT. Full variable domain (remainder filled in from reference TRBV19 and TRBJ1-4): DGGITQSPKYLFRKEGQNVTLSCEQNLNHDAMYWYRQDPGQGLRLIYYSQIVNDFQKGDIAEGYSVSREKKESFPLTVTSAQKNPTAFYLCASTLGTGGNEKLFFGSGTQLSVL.

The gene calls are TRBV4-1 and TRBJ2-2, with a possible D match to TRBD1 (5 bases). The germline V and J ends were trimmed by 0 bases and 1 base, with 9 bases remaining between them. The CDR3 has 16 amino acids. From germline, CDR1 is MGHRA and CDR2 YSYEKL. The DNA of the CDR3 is TGCGCCAGCAGCCAAGACAGGGCTCAGAACACCGGGGAGCTGTTTTTT. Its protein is CASSQDRAQNTGELFF.

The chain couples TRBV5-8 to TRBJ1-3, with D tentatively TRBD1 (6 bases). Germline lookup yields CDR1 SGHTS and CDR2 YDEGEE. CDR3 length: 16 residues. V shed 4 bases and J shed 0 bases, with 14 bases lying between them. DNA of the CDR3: TGTGCCAGCAGCGACAATCCAGGGGCCTCTGGAAACACCATATATTTT. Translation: CASSDNPGASGNTIYF.

The DNA of the CDR3 is TGTGCCAGTAGTCTTCTTCTTGGACAGGGTCGGGCTGAAGCTTTCTTT. Its protein is CASSLLLGQGRAEAFF. V usage is TRBV19 and J usage is TRBJ1-1; 8 bases are shared with TRBD1. V lost 5 bases to trimming and J lost 6 bases; unmatched junction nucleotides: 14. CDR1 LNHDA and CDR2 SQIVND come from the germline V gene (reference sequence). The CDR3 runs 16 residues. The full variable domain, in which reference TRBV19 and TRBJ1-1 provide the parts outside the CDR3, is DGGITQSPKYLFRKEGQNVTLSCEQNLNHDAMYWYRQDPGQGLRLIYYSQIVNDFQKGDIAEGYSVSREKKESFPLTVTSAQKNPTAFYLCASSLLLGQGRAEAFFGQGTRLTVV.

CDR3 nucleotides: TGTGCCAGCAGCCCCCGGGGACTAGCATTCTCGGGTGAGCAGTTCTTC. This translates into CASSPRGLAFSGEQFF. The gene calls are TRBV7-9 and TRBJ2-1, with 9 bases lining up with TRBD2. The CDR3 runs to 16 residues. The germline CDR1 and CDR2 sequences are SEHNR and FQNEAQ (reference sequence). V shed 5 bases and J 9 bases; nucleotides not matched to a gene: 14.

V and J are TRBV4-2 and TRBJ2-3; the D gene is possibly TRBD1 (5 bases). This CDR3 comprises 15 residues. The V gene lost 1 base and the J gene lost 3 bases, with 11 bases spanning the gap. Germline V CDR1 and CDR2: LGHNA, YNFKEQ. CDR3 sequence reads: CASSQGAGRTDTQYF. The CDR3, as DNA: TGTGCCAGCAGCCAAGGGGCAGGGCGGACAGATACGCAGTATTTT.

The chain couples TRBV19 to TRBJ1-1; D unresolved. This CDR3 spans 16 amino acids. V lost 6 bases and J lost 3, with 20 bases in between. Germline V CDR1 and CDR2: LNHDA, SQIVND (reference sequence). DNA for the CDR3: TGTGCCAGTAGCCCCCCGGGAGGGCCGGACGACACTGAAGCTTTCTTT. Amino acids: CASSPPGGPDDTEAFF.

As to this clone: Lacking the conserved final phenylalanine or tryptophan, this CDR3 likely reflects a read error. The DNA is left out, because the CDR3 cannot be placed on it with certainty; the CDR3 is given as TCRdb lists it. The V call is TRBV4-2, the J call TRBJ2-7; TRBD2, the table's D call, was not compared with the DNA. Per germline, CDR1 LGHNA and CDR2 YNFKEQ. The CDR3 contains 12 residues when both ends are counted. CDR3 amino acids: CASSQEGGAVCL.

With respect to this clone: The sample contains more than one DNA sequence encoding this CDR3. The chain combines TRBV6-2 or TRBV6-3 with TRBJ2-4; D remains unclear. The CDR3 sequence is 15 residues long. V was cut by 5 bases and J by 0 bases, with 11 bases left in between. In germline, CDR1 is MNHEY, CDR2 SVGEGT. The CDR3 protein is CASSPLTLAKNIQYF. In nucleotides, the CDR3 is TGTGCCAGCAGTCCGCTGACATTAGCCAAAAACATTCAGTACTTC.

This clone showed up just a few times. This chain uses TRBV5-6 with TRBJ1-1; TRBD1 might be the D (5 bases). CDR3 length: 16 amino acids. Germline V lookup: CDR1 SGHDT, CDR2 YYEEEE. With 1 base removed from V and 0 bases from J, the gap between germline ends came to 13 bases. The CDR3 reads CASSLYIRGMNTEAFF. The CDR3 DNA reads TGTGCCAGCAGCTTGTACATTCGGGGGATGAACACTGAAGCTTTCTTT.

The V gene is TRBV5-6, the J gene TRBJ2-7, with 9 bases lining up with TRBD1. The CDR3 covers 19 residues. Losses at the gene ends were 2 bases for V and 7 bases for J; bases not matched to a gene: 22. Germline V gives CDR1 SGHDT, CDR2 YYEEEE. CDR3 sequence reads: CASSFRNWRGTGTSMEQYF. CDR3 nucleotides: TGTGCCAGCAGCTTCCGTAATTGGAGGGGGACAGGGACAAGCATGGAGCAGTACTTC.